This T cell receptor beta chain was sequenced during a study of blood T cell repertoires in COVID-19. Study as a whole: The origin of the acute and convalescent COVID-19 samples was the United States, Italy and Spain. Sample material is recorded as cDNA or gDNA derived from T cells, B-cell-depleted T cells, or PBMCs.

Per the original methods: Amplified reference gene primers provided the basis for estimating nucleated cell counts. The method was immunoSEQ multiplex PCR; TCRdb's version includes in-frame clones alone and lacks a portion of them. The DNA was the basis for D and trimming; V, J and clone size are from that table. The profile shows about 120,000 clones, about four fifths of them singletons. Patients in Seattle were enrolled during active infection, then followed longitudinally. In germline, CDR1 is LGHDT, CDR2 YNNKEL (reference sequence). The CDR3 sequence is 17 residues long. V shed 4 bases, J shed 0 bases, and the junction held 8 bases outside the gene matches.

The J gene is TRBJ2-4, the V gene TRBV3-1 (or the pseudogene TRBV3-2); 8 nucleotides agree with TRBD1. Specimen: peripheral blood. This TCR was recovered from a man younger than 45 with COVID-19, enrolled during active disease. CDR3 sequence: CASSPRQGPLAKNIQYF. The CDR3 DNA reads TGTGCCAGCAGCCCACGACAGGGGCCCTTAGCCAAAAACATTCAGTACTTC.